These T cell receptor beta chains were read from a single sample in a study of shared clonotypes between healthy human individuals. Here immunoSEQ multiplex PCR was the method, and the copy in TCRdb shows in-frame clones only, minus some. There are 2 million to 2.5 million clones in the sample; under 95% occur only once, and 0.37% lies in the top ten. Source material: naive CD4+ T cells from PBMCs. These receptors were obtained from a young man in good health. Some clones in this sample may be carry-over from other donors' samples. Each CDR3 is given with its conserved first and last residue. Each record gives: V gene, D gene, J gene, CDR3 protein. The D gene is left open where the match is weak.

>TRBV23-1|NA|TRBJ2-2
CASSQSYQSHTGELFF
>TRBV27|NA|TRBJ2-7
CASSLLEQYF
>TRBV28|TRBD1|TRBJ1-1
CASSKGGTGVETAFF
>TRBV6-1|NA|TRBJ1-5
CASTSGGSNQPQHF
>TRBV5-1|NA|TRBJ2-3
CASSSPAGTDTQYF
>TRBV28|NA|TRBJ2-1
CASSLQAYNEQFF
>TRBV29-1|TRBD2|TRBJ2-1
CSVELIAGFFNEQFF
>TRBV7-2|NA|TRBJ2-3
CASSLYGDTQYF
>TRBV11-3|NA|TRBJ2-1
CASRQGGSAYNEQFF
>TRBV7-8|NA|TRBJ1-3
CASSLGLGGSGNTIYF
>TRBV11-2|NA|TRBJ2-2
CASSLAWGNTGELFF
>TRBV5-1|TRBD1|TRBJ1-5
CASSLQGANQPQHF
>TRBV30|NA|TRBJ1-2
CAWSGTRYKVDTF
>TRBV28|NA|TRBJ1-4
CASSLSGMGEKLFF
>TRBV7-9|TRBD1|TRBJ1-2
CASSITGGGGYGYTF
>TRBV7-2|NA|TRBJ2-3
CASGPAGLLSTDTQYF
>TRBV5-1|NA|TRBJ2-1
CASSLQRGSALNEQFF
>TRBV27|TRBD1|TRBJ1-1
CAAGVRGRLTEAFF
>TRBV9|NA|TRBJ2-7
CASSPRGRAYSYEQYF
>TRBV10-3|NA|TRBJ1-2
CAVETGFNYGYTF
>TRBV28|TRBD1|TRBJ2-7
CASTLRTGRSYEQYF
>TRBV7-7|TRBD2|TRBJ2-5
CASSSGLAGLATQYF